Listed below are T cell receptor beta chains from one sample, sequenced in a study of blood T cells in healthy people across ages. TCRdb processed the 5' RACE reads anew with MiXCR; each CDR3 protein has one entry. The sample carries approximately 800,000 distinct CDR3 sequences, 56% recorded once. Sequenced input: blood. The source is a man aged 40-50 years in good health. Each CDR3 is given with its conserved first and last residue. The D gene is left open where the match is weak. The size field is filled for only some rows; it gives once, few, many or a size class.

D gene | J gene | clone size | V gene | CDR3 DNA | CDR3 protein
NA | TRBJ2-1 | NA | TRBV2 | TGTGCCAGCAGTACTACAGGCATTTCTGAGCAGTTCTTC | CASSTTGISEQFF
TRBD2 | TRBJ2-1 | NA | TRBV3-1 | TGTGCCAGCACCTTGGATAGCGGGGGGGAATCAGAGCAGTTCTTC | CASTLDSGGESEQFF
NA | TRBJ2-3 | once | TRBV4-1 | TGCGCCAGCAGCCCCCTCACGGGGGGCCCCTATACGCAGTATTTT | CASSPLTGGPYTQYF
TRBD2 | TRBJ2-5 | NA | TRBV24-1 | TGTGCCACCAGTGACTCAACTAGCGGGAGGGAAAATGAGCAGTACTTC | CATSDSTSGRENEQYF
NA | TRBJ2-3 | NA | TRBV20-1 | TGCAGTGCTAGCCGGGGTTCTGGCACAGATACGCAGTATTTT | CSASRGSGTDTQYF
NA | TRBJ1-6 | NA | TRBV7-2 | TGTGCCAGCAGCTTAGGACAGTTTTCACCCCTCCACTTT | CASSLGQFSPLHF
NA | TRBJ1-1 | NA | TRBV9 | TGTGCCAGCAGCGTAGTAGGTGGGGGGCAAACTGAAGCTTTCTTT | CASSVVGGGQTEAFF
NA | TRBJ2-5 | few | TRBV7-3 | TGTGCCAGCAGCTTACACCCCGCTACCACGGGAGAGACCCAGTACTTC | CASSLHPATTGETQYF
NA | TRBJ2-5 | few | TRBV27 | TGTGCCAGCAGTTTAAGCCCGTCGTGGGAGACCCAGTACTTC | CASSLSPSWETQYF
NA | TRBJ2-6 | NA | TRBV20-1 | TGCAGTGCTAGAGGTCGAGAACGCCCGCTTGGGGCCAACGTCCTGACTTTC | CSARGRERPLGANVLTF
NA | TRBJ1-2 | few | TRBV27 | TGTGCCAGCAGTTTACAGGGGCAGGGGAACTATGGCTACACCTTC | CASSLQGQGNYGYTF
TRBD1 | TRBJ2-5 | NA | TRBV12-3/TRBV12-4 | TGTGCCAGCAGTTCTGACATGGACAGGGTATCGGAGACCCAGTACTTC | CASSSDMDRVSETQYF
NA | TRBJ2-5 | NA | TRBV20-1 | TGCAGTGCTAGATTTCAACAAGAGACCCAGTACTTC | CSARFQQETQYF
TRBD1 | TRBJ2-2 | many | TRBV5-1 | TGCGCCAGCAGCTACGACAGGGCAAACACCGGGGAGCTGTTTTTT | CASSYDRANTGELFF
TRBD2 | TRBJ2-1 | few | TRBV4-2 | TGTGCCAGCAGCCAAGAGGTACTAGCGGGGGGGAGCTCCTACAATGAGCAGTTCTTC | CASSQEVLAGGSSYNEQFF
NA | TRBJ2-3 | NA | TRBV7-2 | TGTGCCAGCAGCTTAGGGACAGATACGCGGTATTTT | CASSLGTDTRYF
TRBD1 | TRBJ2-3 | NA | TRBV7-2 | TGTGCCAGCAGCTTCTCACCGTCTGGCGGGACAGGGGGCACAGATACGCAGTATTTT | CASSFSPSGGTGGTDTQYF
NA | TRBJ2-7 | NA | TRBV28 | TGTGCCAGCAGCCCCTCCTTAGTCGGTTCCTACGAGCAGTACTTC | CASSPSLVGSYEQYF
TRBD2 | TRBJ2-1 | NA | TRBV4-2 | TGTGCCAGCAGCCGTACCGGGACTAGCAGCTACAATGAGCAGTTCTTC | CASSRTGTSSYNEQFF
NA | TRBJ2-7 | few | TRBV7-2 | TGTGCCAGCAGCTCCGGCCCATCCTACGAGCAGTACTTC | CASSSGPSYEQYF
TRBD2 | TRBJ2-1 | NA | TRBV7-2 | TGTGCCAGCAGCTCCCAGGGACTAGCGGGAATTGAATACAATGAGCAGTTCTTC | CASSSQGLAGIEYNEQFF
NA | TRBJ2-4 | NA | TRBV7-3 | TGTGCCAGCAGCCCTGACCCTTACAAAAACATTCAGTACTTC | CASSPDPYKNIQYF
NA | TRBJ2-7 | NA | TRBV19 | TGTGCCAGTAGTCCCCAGGGGGGGAGCTCCTACGAGCAGTACTTC | CASSPQGGSSYEQYF
TRBD2 | TRBJ2-4 | few | TRBV27 | TGTGCCAGCAGTCCCAATATCCGACTAGCGGGAGAGTTGAACATTCAGTACTTC | CASSPNIRLAGELNIQYF
NA | TRBJ2-7 | many | TRBV12-3/TRBV12-4 | TGTGCCAGCAGACCCGGACGGAACTACGAGCAGTACTTC | CASRPGRNYEQYF
TRBD2 | TRBJ2-3 | NA | TRBV9 | TGTGCCAGCAGCGTAGGTCGGGAGGGGGTCACAGATACGCAGTATTTT | CASSVGREGVTDTQYF
NA | TRBJ2-7 | NA | TRBV7-2 | TGTGCCAGCAGCCTACCCCGTATGACCGCCTACGAGCAGTACTTC | CASSLPRMTAYEQYF
TRBD2 | TRBJ2-4 | few | TRBV20-1 | TGCAGTGCGCCAAACTCCGGGGGACTAAGCTTAGCCAAAAACATTCAGTACTTC | CSAPNSGGLSLAKNIQYF
TRBD1 | TRBJ1-4 | NA | TRBV7-2 | TGTGCCAGCAGCTTAACTACAGGGGTTTACACTAATGAAAAACTGTTTTTT | CASSLTTGVYTNEKLFF
NA | TRBJ2-5 | NA | TRBV6-2/TRBV6-3 | TGTGTCAGCAGTTACGGAGAGACCCAGTACTTC | CVSSYGETQYF
TRBD2 | TRBJ2-5 | once | TRBV2 | TGTGCCAGCAGCCTGACTAGCGGGGGGGCTTTGGAGACCCAGTACTTC | CASSLTSGGALETQYF
NA | TRBJ1-5 | NA | TRBV12-3/TRBV12-4 | TGTGCCAGCAGTTTTTCACGGAGCAATCAGCCCCAGCATTTT | CASSFSRSNQPQHF
TRBD1 | TRBJ2-4 | NA | TRBV20-1 | TGCAGTGCTGAACCACCGGGACAGCACTACGGCATTCAGTACTTC | CSAEPPGQHYGIQYF
TRBD1 | TRBJ2-5 | NA | TRBV20-1 | TGCAGTGCTAGCGAAGCGGCCGGACAGGGACAGACCCAGTACTTC | CSASEAAGQGQTQYF
TRBD1 | TRBJ2-5 | NA | TRBV6-1 | TGTGCCAGCAGTGACCCGGGACAGGGGATCCAAGAGACCCAGTACTTC | CASSDPGQGIQETQYF
NA | TRBJ2-2 | NA | TRBV7-2 | TGTGCCAGCAGGTCCCCCCCGGGGGGCTCGGACACCGGGGAGCTGTTTTTT | CASRSPPGGSDTGELFF
TRBD2 | TRBJ2-1 | NA | TRBV11-3 | TGTGCCAGCAGCTTAGAGGCGCCTAGCGGGTACAATGAGCAGTTCTTC | CASSLEAPSGYNEQFF
NA | TRBJ2-1 | NA | TRBV20-1 | TGCAGTGTCCCCCCTCGGGGAAGCTCCTACAATGAGCAGTTCTTC | CSVPPRGSSYNEQFF
TRBD2 | TRBJ2-1 | NA | TRBV5-1 | TGCGCCAGCAGCGTCACTAGCGGGATTTCGACTGAGCAGTTCTTC | CASSVTSGISTEQFF
NA | TRBJ1-2 | NA | TRBV7-9 | TGTGCCAGCACCCCCCGGTCGGGAGCCGTCGGCTATGGCTACACCTTC | CASTPRSGAVGYGYTF
NA | TRBJ2-1 | many | TRBV29-1 | TGCAGCGTTGTGTCGGCGGGGAAAGGGAATGAGCAGTTCTTC | CSVVSAGKGNEQFF
NA | TRBJ1-4 | once | TRBV18 | TGTGCCAGCTCACCACCGGGGGCTAATGAAAAACTGTTTTTT | CASSPPGANEKLFF
NA | TRBJ1-2 | few | TRBV13 | TGTGCCAGCAGTCTTCTACAGGGATTAAGTGGCTACACCTTC | CASSLLQGLSGYTF
NA | TRBJ2-5 | NA | TRBV5-1 | TGCGCCAGCAGCTTGATTTCTCTGCGTCAAGAGACCCAGTACTTC | CASSLISLRQETQYF
TRBD2 | TRBJ2-6 | few | TRBV3-1 | TGTGCCAGCAGCCAAGAAAGCGGGGGGGTCTCTGGGGCCAACGTCCTGACTTTC | CASSQESGGVSGANVLTF
NA | TRBJ1-4 | NA | TRBV21-1 | TGTGCCAGCAGCAAAAGAGCATTTTTTCCCGCGTACAGTGGTGAAAAACTGTTTTTT | CASSKRAFFPAYSGEKLFF
TRBD1 | TRBJ2-5 | NA | TRBV10-3 | TGTGCCATCACCGACAGGGAACAAGAGACCCAGTACTTC | CAITDREQETQYF
NA | TRBJ2-6 | few | TRBV7-6 | TGTGCCAGCAGCGGAGCGATACCTGGGGCCAACGTCCTGACTTTC | CASSGAIPGANVLTF
NA | TRBJ2-1 | NA | TRBV6-1 | TGTGCCAGCAGTGAAGTGGAGGGAACGGAGCAGTTCTTC | CASSEVEGTEQFF
NA | TRBJ2-3 | once | TRBV4-2 | TGTGCCAGCAGCCAAGCGTCTAGCCAGGATACGCAGTATTTT | CASSQASSQDTQYF
TRBD1 | TRBJ2-1 | NA | TRBV3-1 | TGTGCCAGCAGCTACGGCGGGACAGGGGAGGAGCAGTTCTTC | CASSYGGTGEEQFF
TRBD1 | TRBJ1-4 | NA | TRBV28 | TGTGCCAGCAGTTCCCCAGGGGGCTCGGGGGAAAAACTGTTTTTT | CASSSPGGSGEKLFF
TRBD2 | TRBJ2-5 | once | TRBV7-2 | TGTGCCAGCAGCGTAGTCCGGGACTATCAAGAGACCCAGTACTTC | CASSVVRDYQETQYF
NA | TRBJ2-3 | NA | TRBV28 | TGTGCCAGCAGAGATACAGGGCGCACAGATACGCAGTATTTT | CASRDTGRTDTQYF
NA | TRBJ2-1 | few | TRBV7-2 | TGTGCCAGCAGCTTAGCTTCGCGGGAGCAGTTCTTC | CASSLASREQFF
NA | TRBJ1-5 | NA | TRBV28 | TGTGCCAGCAGTTCAGGGAGACAGCCCCAGCATTTT | CASSSGRQPQHF
TRBD2 | TRBJ2-1 | once | TRBV5-1 | TGCGCCAGCAGCTTACTGGGCGGGGGACGCTCCTACAATGAGCAGTTCTTC | CASSLLGGGRSYNEQFF
NA | TRBJ1-1 | NA | TRBV10-3 | TGTGCCATCAGGGAAACAGGAGGGAACACTGAAGCTTTCTTT | CAIRETGGNTEAFF
NA | TRBJ2-7 | NA | TRBV6-2/TRBV6-3 | TGTGCCAGCAGTTACGGGGACTTTACTATGGGCGAGCAGTACTTC | CASSYGDFTMGEQYF
TRBD2 | TRBJ2-7 | NA | TRBV5-1 | TGCGCCAGCAGGCCGCTAGCGGGGGGCTCCAATGAGCAGTACTTC | CASRPLAGGSNEQYF